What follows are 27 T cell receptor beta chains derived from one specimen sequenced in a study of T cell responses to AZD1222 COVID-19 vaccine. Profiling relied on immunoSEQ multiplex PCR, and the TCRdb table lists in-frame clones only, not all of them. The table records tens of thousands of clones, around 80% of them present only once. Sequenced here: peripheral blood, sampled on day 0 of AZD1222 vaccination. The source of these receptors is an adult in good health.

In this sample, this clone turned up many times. CDR3 nucleotides: TGTGCTAGTGGCTTGAGTAGGGGTGATAACAATGAGCAGTTCTTC. Translated: CASGLSRGDNNEQFF. The chain employs TRBV12-5 and TRBJ2-1, with a weak D call TRBD1 (5 bases). Germline V gene lookup returns CDR1 LGHNT and CDR2 FRNRAP. V was cut by 6 bases and J by 5 bases, with 17 bases left in between. This CDR3 is built from 15 residues. The variable domain in full, completed from reference TRBV12-5 and TRBJ2-1, reads DARVTQTPRHKVTEMGQEVTMRCQPILGHNTVFWYRQTMMQGLELLAYFRNRAPLDDSGMPKDRFSAEMPDATLATLKIQPSEPRDSAVYFCASGLSRGDNNEQFFGPGTRLTVL.

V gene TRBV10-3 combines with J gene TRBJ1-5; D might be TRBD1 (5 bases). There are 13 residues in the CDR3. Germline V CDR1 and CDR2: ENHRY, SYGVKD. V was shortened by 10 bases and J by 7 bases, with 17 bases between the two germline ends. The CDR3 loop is CATASGSRQPQHF. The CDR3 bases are TGTGCCACGGCTTCAGGGTCGAGACAGCCCCAGCATTTT.

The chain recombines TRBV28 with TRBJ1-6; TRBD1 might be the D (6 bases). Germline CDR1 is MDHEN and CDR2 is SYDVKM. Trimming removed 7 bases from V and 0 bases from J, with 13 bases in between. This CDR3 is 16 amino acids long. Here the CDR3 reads CASTGQPSSYNSPLHF. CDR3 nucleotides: TGTGCCAGCACAGGACAGCCTAGCTCCTATAATTCACCCCTCCACTTT. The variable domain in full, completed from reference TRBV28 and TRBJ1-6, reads DVKVTQSSRYLVKRTGEKVFLECVQDMDHENMFWYRQDPGLGLRLIYFSYDVKMKEKGDIPEGYSVSREKKERFSLILESASTNQTSMYLCASTGQPSSYNSPLHFGNGTRLTVT.

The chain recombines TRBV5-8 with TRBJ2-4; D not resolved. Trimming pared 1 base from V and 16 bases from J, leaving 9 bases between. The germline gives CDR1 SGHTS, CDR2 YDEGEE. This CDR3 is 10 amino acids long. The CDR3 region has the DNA TGTGCCAGCAGCTTGCACACTATCTACTTC. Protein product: CASSLHTIYF. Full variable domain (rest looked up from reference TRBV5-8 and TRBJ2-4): EAGVTQSPTHLIKTRGQQATLRCSPISGHTSVYWYQQALGLGLQFLLWYDEGEERNRGNFPPRFSGRQFPNYSSELNVNALELEDSALYLCASSLHTIYFGAGTRLSVL.

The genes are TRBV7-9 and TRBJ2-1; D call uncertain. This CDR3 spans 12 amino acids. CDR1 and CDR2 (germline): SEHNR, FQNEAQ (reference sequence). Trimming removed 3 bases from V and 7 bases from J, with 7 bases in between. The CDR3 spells CASSFHENEQFF. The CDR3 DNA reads TGTGCCAGCAGCTTCCATGAGAATGAGCAGTTCTTC.

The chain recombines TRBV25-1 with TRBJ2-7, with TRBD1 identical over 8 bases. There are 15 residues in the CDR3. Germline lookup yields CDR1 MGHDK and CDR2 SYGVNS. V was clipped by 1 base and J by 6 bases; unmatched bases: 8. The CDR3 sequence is CASSEFGQGVFEQYF. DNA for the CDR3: TGTGCCAGCAGTGAATTTGGACAGGGCGTTTTCGAGCAGTACTTC.

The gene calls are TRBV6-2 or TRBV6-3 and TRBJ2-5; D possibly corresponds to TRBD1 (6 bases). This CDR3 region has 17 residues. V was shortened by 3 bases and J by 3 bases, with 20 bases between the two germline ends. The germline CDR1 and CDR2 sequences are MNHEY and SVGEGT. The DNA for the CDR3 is TGTGCCAGCAGTTATATCGCAGGGGAGTTTCGGAAAGAGACCCAGTACTTC. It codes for CASSYIAGEFRKETQYF.

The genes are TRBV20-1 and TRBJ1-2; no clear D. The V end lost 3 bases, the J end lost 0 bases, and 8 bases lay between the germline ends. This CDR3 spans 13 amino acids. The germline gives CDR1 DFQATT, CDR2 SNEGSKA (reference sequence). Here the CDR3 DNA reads TGCAGTGCTAGTGGCGGGCCTAACTATGGCTACACCTTC. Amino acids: CSASGGPNYGYTF.

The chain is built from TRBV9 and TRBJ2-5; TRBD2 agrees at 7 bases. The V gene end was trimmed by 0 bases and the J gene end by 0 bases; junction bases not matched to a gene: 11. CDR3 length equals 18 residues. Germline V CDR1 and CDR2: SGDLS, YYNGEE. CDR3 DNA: TGTGCCAGCAGCGTAGGACCCCGGGCTAGCGGAAACCAAGAGACCCAGTACTTC. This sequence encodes CASSVGPRASGNQETQYF.

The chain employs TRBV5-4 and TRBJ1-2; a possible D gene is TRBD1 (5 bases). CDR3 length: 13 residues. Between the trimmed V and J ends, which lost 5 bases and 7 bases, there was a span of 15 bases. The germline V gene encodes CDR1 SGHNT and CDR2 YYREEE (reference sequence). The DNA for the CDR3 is TGTGCCAGCAGGATACTCGAGGGGTTTGGCTACACCTTC. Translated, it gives CASRILEGFGYTF. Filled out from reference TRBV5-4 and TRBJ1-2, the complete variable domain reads ETGVTQSPTHLIKTRGQQVTLRCSSQSGHNTVSWYQQALGQGPQFIFQYYREEENGRGNFPPRFSGLQFPNYSSELNVNALELDDSALYLCASRILEGFGYTFGSGTRLTVV.

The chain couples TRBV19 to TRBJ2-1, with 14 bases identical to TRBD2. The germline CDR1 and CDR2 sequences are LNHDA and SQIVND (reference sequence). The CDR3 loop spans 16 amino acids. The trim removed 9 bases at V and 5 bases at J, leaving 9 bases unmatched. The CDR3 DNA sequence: TGTGCCAGCGGACTAGCGGGGGGAAATATTAACAATGAGCAGTTCTTC. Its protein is CASGLAGGNINNEQFF.

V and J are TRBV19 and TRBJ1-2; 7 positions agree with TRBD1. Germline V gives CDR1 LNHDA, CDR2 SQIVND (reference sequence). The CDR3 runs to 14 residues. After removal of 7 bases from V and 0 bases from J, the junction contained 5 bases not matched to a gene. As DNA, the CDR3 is TGTGCCAGTAATCGGGACAGCACTAACTATGGCTACACCTTC. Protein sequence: CASNRDSTNYGYTF.

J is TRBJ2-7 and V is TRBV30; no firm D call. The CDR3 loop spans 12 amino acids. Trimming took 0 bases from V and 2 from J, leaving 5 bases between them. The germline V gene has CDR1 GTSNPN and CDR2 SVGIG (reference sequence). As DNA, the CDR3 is TGTGCCTGGAGTGTATCCCCCTACGAGCAGTACTTC. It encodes CAWSVSPYEQYF. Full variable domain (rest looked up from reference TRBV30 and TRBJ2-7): SQTIHQWPATLVQPVGSPLSLECTVEGTSNPNLYWYRQAAGRGLQLLFYSVGIGQISSEVPQNLSASRPQDRQFILSSKKLLLSDSGFYLCAWSVSPYEQYFGPGTRLTVT.

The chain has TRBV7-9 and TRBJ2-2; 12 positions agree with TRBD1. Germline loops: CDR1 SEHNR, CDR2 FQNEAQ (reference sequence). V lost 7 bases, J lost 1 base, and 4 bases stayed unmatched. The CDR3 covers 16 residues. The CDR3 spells CASNRDRGRNTGELFF. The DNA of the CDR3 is TGTGCCAGCAACAGGGACAGGGGGCGGAACACCGGGGAGCTGTTTTTT.

The CDR3 protein is CASSYGTGDIQYF. DNA of the CDR3: TGTGCCAGCTCCTACGGGACAGGTGATATTCAGTACTTC. The V and J genes are TRBV18 and TRBJ2-4, with 8 bases identical to TRBD1. The CDR3 loop spans 13 amino acids. Germline V lookup: CDR1 KGHSH, CDR2 LQKENI. With V trimmed by 6 bases and J by 10 bases, 8 bases remained unmatched.

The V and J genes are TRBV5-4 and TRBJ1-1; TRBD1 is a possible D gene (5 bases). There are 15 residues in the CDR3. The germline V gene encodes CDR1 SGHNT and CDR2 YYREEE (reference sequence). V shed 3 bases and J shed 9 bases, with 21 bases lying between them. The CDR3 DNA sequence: TGTGCCAGCAGCTCTTTGGGGCGGGGGGTAAGGCAAGCTTTCTTT. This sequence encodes CASSSLGRGVRQAFF.

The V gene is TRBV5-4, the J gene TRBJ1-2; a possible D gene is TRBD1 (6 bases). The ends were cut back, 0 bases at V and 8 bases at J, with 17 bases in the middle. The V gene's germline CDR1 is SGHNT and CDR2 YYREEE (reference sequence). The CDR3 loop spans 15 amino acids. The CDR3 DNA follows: TGTGCCAGCAGCTTGGCCGTATTCCAGGGGTACGGCTACACCTTC. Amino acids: CASSLAVFQGYGYTF.

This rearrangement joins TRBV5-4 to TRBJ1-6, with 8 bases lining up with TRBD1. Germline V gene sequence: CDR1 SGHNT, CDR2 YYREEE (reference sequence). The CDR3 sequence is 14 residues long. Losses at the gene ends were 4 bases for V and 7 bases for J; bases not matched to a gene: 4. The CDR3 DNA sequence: TGTGCCAGCAGCCTCACAGGGGGAAATTCACCCCTCCACTTT. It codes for CASSLTGGNSPLHF.

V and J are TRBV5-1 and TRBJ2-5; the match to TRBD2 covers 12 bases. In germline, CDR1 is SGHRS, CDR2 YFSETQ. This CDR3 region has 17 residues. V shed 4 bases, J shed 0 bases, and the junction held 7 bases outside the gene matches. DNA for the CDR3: TGCGCCAGCAGCCGCATAGGACTAGCGGGGTACCAAGAGACCCAGTACTTC. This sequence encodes CASSRIGLAGYQETQYF.

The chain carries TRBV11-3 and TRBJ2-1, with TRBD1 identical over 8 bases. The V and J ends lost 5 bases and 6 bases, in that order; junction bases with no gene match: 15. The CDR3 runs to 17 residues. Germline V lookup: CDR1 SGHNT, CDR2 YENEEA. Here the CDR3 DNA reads TGTGCCAGCAGCCCACCCCGGACAGGGTCGGGTCTCAATGAGCAGTTCTTC. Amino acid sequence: CASSPPRTGSGLNEQFF.

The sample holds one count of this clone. This CDR3 is CASSPPSGGISDTQYF. CDR3 nucleotide sequence: TGTGCCAGCTCACCACCCAGCGGGGGTATTTCGGATACGCAGTATTTT. The chain is built from TRBV18 and TRBJ2-3; 8 bases agree with TRBD2. The V and J ends lost 0 bases and 6 bases, in that order; junction bases with no gene match: 8. The CDR3 is 16 residues long. Germline loops: CDR1 KGHSH, CDR2 LQKENI.

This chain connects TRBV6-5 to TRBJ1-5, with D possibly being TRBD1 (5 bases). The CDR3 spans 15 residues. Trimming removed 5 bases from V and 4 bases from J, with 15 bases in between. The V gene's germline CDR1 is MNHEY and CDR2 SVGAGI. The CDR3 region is CASSRLGRENQPQHF. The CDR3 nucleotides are TGTGCCAGCAGTAGATTGGGACGGGAGAATCAGCCCCAGCATTTT.

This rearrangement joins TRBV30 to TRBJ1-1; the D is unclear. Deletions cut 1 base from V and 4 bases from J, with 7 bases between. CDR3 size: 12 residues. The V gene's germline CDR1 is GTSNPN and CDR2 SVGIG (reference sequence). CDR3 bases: TGTGCCTGGAGTGCCCGGGCCACTGAAGCTTTCTTT. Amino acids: CAWSARATEAFF.

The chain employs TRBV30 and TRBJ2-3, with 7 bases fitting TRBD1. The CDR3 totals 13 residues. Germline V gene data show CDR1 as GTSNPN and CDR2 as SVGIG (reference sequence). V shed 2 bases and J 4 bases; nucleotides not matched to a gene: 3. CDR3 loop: CAWSMTGPDTQYF. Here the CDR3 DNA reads TGTGCCTGGAGTATGACAGGGCCAGATACGCAGTATTTT. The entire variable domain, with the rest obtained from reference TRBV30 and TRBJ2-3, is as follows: SQTIHQWPATLVQPVGSPLSLECTVEGTSNPNLYWYRQAAGRGLQLLFYSVGIGQISSEVPQNLSASRPQDRQFILSSKKLLLSDSGFYLCAWSMTGPDTQYFGPGTRLTVL.

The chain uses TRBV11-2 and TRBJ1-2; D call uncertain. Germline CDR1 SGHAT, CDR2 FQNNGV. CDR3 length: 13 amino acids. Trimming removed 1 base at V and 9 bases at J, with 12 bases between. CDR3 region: CASSLGDTVSYTF. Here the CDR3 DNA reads TGTGCCAGCAGCTTAGGGGATACTGTGAGCTACACCTTC.

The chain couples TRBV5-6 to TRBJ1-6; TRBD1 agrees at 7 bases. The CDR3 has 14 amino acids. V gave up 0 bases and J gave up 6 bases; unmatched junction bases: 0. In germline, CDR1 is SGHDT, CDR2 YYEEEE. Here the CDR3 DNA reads TGTGCCAGCAGCTTGGCAGGGGGTAATTCACCCCTCCACTTT. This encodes CASSLAGGNSPLHF. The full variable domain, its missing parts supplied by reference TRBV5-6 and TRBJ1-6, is DAGVTQSPTHLIKTRGQQVTLRCSPKSGHDTVSWYQQALGQGPQFIFQYYEEEERQRGNFPDRFSGHQFPNYSSELNVNALLLGDSALYLCASSLAGGNSPLHFGNGTRLTVT.

CDR3 residues: CASSLESGIQETQYF. CDR3 nucleotides: TGCGCCAGCAGCTTGGAGTCAGGGATCCAAGAGACCCAGTACTTC. The chain combines TRBV5-1 with TRBJ2-5, with a tentative D call TRBD1 (5 bases). Trimming stripped 0 bases from V and 1 base from J, with 10 bases between. Germline-derived CDR1 and CDR2 are SGHRS and YFSETQ. This CDR3 contains 15 residues. Looking up the rest from reference TRBV5-1 and TRBJ2-5 gives the full variable domain: KAGVTQTPRYLIKTRGQQVTLSCSPISGHRSVSWYQQTPGQGLQFLFEYFSETQRNKGNFPGRFSGRQFSNSRSEMNVSTLELGDSALYLCASSLESGIQETQYFGPGTRLLVL.